This T cell receptor beta chain emerged from a study of blood T cells in healthy people across ages. Notes on the study in general: The long-lived group displayed more naive CD4+ cells, plus higher diversity, than the aged donors did.

Notes on this clonotype: The antigen remains unidentified.

Through a sample-barcoded 5' primer and a J-beta primer mix, a second PCR was run for roughly 6 to 11 cycles. TCRdb ran MiXCR on the 5' RACE reads and lists one entry per CDR3 protein. The data hold about 720,000 distinct CDR3 sequences, with roughly 25% observed a single time. These data were also filed under a second study, of T cells of mothers and their children.

The sequence was collected from a boy aged 5 to 17 in good health. Sample: blood.

The CDR3 nucleotides are TGCGCCAGCAGCTTGGAATGGGGTGGAGAGCAGTACTTC. This translates into CASSLEWGGEQYF. The rearrangement joins TRBV5-1 to TRBJ2-1; no definite D call. The tail of the sequence fits TRBJ2-7 better, so the J call may be wrong. This CDR3 is 13 amino acids long. The germline V gene encodes CDR1 SGHRS and CDR2 YFSETQ.